Reported below is one TCR beta chain. Regulatory T cells were sorted from blood as CD4+ CD25-high CD127-low cells. Sequencing used immunoSEQ multiplex PCR; TCRdb keeps in-frame clones, though not all of them. Among roughly 30,000 clones listed, 75% to 95% were seen once. The data belong to a study of regulatory and conventional T cells in RAG deficiency. The CDR3 has 14 residues. Trimming removed 2 bases from V and 8 bases from J; junction bases left unmatched: 5. Germline loops: CDR1 MNHNY, CDR2 SVGAGI (reference sequence). This sample also appeared in a second study, on regulatory T cells. That source reports: Primers: 52 TRBV forward and 13 TRBJ reverse.

This chain joins TRBV6-6 and TRBJ1-2, with 10 bases identical to TRBD1. The sequenced material came from Tregs sorted from blood. The sequence derives from a human donor in good health. In DNA, the CDR3 is TGTGCCAGCAGTTACCCTGGGACAGGGGAAGGCTACACCTTC. Its protein product is CASSYPGTGEGYTF.